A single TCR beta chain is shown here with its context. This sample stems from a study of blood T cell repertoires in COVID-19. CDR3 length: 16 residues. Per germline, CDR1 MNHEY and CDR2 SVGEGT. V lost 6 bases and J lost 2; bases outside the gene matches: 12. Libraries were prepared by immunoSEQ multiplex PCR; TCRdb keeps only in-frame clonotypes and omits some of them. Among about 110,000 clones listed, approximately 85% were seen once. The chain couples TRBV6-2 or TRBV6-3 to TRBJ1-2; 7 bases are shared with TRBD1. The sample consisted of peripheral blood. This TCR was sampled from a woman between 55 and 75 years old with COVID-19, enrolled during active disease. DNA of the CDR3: TGTGCCAGCAGCCAGAGAGGGACAGCCGGAAACTATGGCTACACCTTC. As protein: CASSQRGTAGNYGYTF.